This TCR beta chain was found in a study of blood T cell repertoires in COVID-19. Study background: Samples of COVID-19 (acute and convalescent) were obtained from the United States, Italy and Spain. Nucleic acid was either cDNA or gDNA, and it came from T cells, B-cell-depleted T cells, or PBMCs.

CDR1 and CDR2 (germline): SNHLY, FYNNEI. This CDR3 has 13 amino acids. V gave up 5 bases and J gave up 7 bases, with 14 bases separating them. In the authors' methods: Nucleated cell number was recorded as an estimate derived from reference gene primer amplification. Here immunoSEQ multiplex PCR was the method, and the copy in TCRdb shows in-frame clones only, minus some. Clone size and the V and J calls come from that table; the DNA yielded D and trimming. The profile shows about 200,000 clones, 89% of them singletons. The source of this sequence is a man aged 40-49 years with acute or convalescent COVID-19. This sequence joins TRBV2 and TRBJ1-1; the D is unclear. Sequences were obtained from peripheral blood. The CDR3 coding sequence is TGTGCCAGCAGTTCGGGCCGGGAGTATGAAGCTTTCTTT. Residues: CASSSGREYEAFF.